The 13 T cell receptor beta chains below all came from one sample that was sequenced in a study of radiation and T cells in renal cell carcinoma. The time point: baseline pretreatment blood. Treatment here: 15 Gy SBRT to primary tumor, nephrectomy 4 weeks later. The protocol was immunoSEQ multiplex PCR, while the TCRdb copy is restricted to in-frame clones and leaves out a portion. The data contain roughly 120,000 clones, 82% of them singletons. Sample: blood, taken from a patient whose treatment included radiotherapy and nephrectomy. These receptors came from a woman aged 60 to 75 with renal cell carcinoma.

The rearrangement uses TRBV7-2 and TRBJ2-7; 8 nucleotides align to TRBD2. CDR3 length: 14 amino acids. The V gene's germline CDR1 is SGHTA and CDR2 FQGNSA. The V and J ends lost 5 bases and 1 base, in that order; junction bases with no gene match: 4. CDR3 DNA: TGTGCCAGCAGCGAAGCGGGAGCATCCTACGAGCAGTACTTC. Translating it yields CASSEAGASYEQYF.

This clone was detected only once. The gene calls are TRBV7-9 and TRBJ2-3, with 11 nucleotides matching TRBD2. In germline, CDR1 is SEHNR, CDR2 FQNEAQ (reference sequence). J lost 4 bases, V lost 4 bases, and 13 bases had no gene match. The CDR3 has 18 residues. The chain's CDR3 is CASSSGLAVSGRPDTQYF. The CDR3 DNA reads as TGTGCCAGCAGCTCGGGACTAGCGGTGAGCGGCCGCCCAGATACGCAGTATTTT. Supplemented by reference TRBV7-9 and TRBJ2-3, the full variable domain reads DTGVSQNPRHKITKRGQNVTFRCDPISEHNRLYWYRQTLGQGPEFLTYFQNEAQLEKSRLLSDRFSAERPKGSFSTLEIQRTEQGDSAMYLCASSSGLAVSGRPDTQYFGPGTRLTVL.

This clone was seen a handful of times. The V gene is TRBV7-2, the J gene TRBJ2-1, with D tentatively TRBD1 (5 bases). Trimming stripped 6 bases from V and 10 bases from J, with 10 bases between. This CDR3 region has 11 residues. Germline CDR1 SGHTA, CDR2 FQGNSA. Written as DNA, the CDR3 is TGTGCCAGCAGGACTGCAGGGGAGCAGTTCTTC. Translation: CASRTAGEQFF.

J is TRBJ2-3 and V is TRBV9, with TRBD1 as a possible D gene (5 bases). The CDR3 length is 14 residues. CDR1 and CDR2 from the germline V gene are SGDLS and YYNGEE. V gave up 2 bases and J gave up 6 bases, with 13 bases separating them. This CDR3 reads CASSVSFGADTQYF. The CDR3 DNA follows: TGTGCCAGCAGCGTTTCCTTTGGGGCCGATACGCAGTATTTT.

V is TRBV6-6 and J is TRBJ1-2; TRBD1 matches at 7 bases. V shed 5 bases and J 5 bases; nucleotides not matched to a gene: 11. This CDR3 region has 15 residues. CDR1 MNHNY and CDR2 SVGAGI come from the germline V gene (reference sequence). This CDR3 reads CASSPSTGTEYGYTF. CDR3 nucleotides: TGTGCCAGCAGTCCTTCGACAGGGACGGAATATGGCTACACCTTC.

The chain links TRBV30 to TRBJ1-1; TRBD1 is a possible D gene (5 bases). V was pared by 2 bases and J by 1 base, with 8 bases between. The CDR3 is 13 amino acids. Germline lookup yields CDR1 GTSNPN and CDR2 SVGIG (reference sequence). The DNA for the CDR3 is TGTGCCTGGAGTAAGGGACGGAACACTGAAGCTTTCTTT. Residues: CAWSKGRNTEAFF.

The V call is TRBV5-4, the J call TRBJ1-1; 8 nucleotides match TRBD1. The CDR3 totals 15 residues. V shed 1 base and J 3 bases; nucleotides not matched to a gene: 5. In germline, CDR1 is SGHNT, CDR2 YYREEE (reference sequence). CDR3: CASSLHPTGDTEAFF. CDR3 nucleotides: TGTGCCAGCAGCTTGCACCCGACAGGGGACACTGAAGCTTTCTTT.

This clone occurred a few times. The chain employs TRBV29-1 and TRBJ1-3; 7 positions agree with TRBD1. Germline assignment: CDR1 SQVTM and CDR2 ANQGSEA. J was trimmed by 0 bases and V by 2 bases; bases with no gene match: 1. This CDR3 comprises 14 residues. The CDR3, as DNA: TGCAGCGTTGAACCAGGGGGCTCTGGAAACACCATATATTTT. The encoded protein is CSVEPGGSGNTIYF. Filled out from reference TRBV29-1 and TRBJ1-3, the complete variable domain reads SAVISQKPSRDICQRGTSLTIQCQVDSQVTMMFWYRQQPGQSLTLIATANQGSEATYESGFVIDKFPISRPNLTFSTLTVSNMSPEDSSIYLCSVEPGGSGNTIYFGEGSWLTVV.

The rearrangement joins TRBV6-5 to TRBJ1-1; tentatively, D is TRBD1 (5 bases). Germline assignment: CDR1 MNHEY and CDR2 SVGAGI. Trimming removed 5 bases from V and 3 bases from J, with 16 bases in between. This CDR3 has 15 amino acids. CDR3 loop: CASSALRGSDTEAFF. The CDR3 DNA reads TGTGCCAGCAGTGCTCTGAGGGGCAGCGACACTGAAGCTTTCTTT.

This clone was observed a handful of times. This chain joins TRBV27 and TRBJ2-3; possibly TRBD1 for D (5 bases). The CDR3 has 12 amino acids. Germline CDR1 is MNHEY and CDR2 is SMNVEV (reference sequence). V was cut by 5 bases and J by 4 bases, with 7 bases left in between. Written as DNA, the CDR3 is TGTGCCAGCAGTCAGGGCCCAGATACGCAGTATTTT. This sequence encodes CASSQGPDTQYF.

This chain uses TRBV11-2 with TRBJ2-7; weak D call: TRBD1 (5 bases). The V and J ends lost 3 bases and 0 bases respectively, with 6 bases between them. CDR1 is SGHAT and CDR2 is FQNNGV in the germline V gene. This CDR3 contains 13 residues. CDR3: CASSFGASYEQYF. The DNA for the CDR3 is TGTGCCAGCAGCTTTGGGGCCTCCTACGAGCAGTACTTC.

The table lists this clone with a count of one. This chain connects TRBV6-5 to TRBJ2-3; the D is unclear. Trimming left V 0 bases short and J 4 bases short, with 8 bases between. The germline CDR1 and CDR2 sequences are MNHEY and SVGAGI. The CDR3 contains 14 residues. Here the CDR3 reads CASSYSGQPDTQYF. The CDR3 nucleotides are TGTGCCAGCAGTTACTCGGGCCAACCAGATACGCAGTATTTT.

The V and J genes are TRBV15 and TRBJ2-3; 8 bases fit TRBD1. CDR1 LNHNV and CDR2 YYDKDF come from the germline V gene (reference sequence). This CDR3 is 16 amino acids long. J gave up 5 bases and V 1 base, and 8 bases lay outside the gene matches. The CDR3 nucleotides are TGTGCCACCAGCAGAGCCAAATTCGACAGGGGAGATACGCAGTATTTT. The encoded protein is CATSRAKFDRGDTQYF.